Here is one T cell receptor beta chain with its context. The data belong to a study of blood T cell repertoires in COVID-19. For the study at large: COVID-19 samples collected from the United States, Italy and Spain covered acute and convalescent phases. The analysed material was cDNA or gDNA that came from T cells, B-cell-depleted T cells, or PBMCs.

Authors' methods: Researchers report that nucleated cell counts were estimated from reference gene primer amplification. Measured with immunoSEQ multiplex PCR; TCRdb has only the in-frame clones, and not every one. V and J calls and clone size are those listed in that table; D and trimming were worked out from the DNA. Altogether tens of thousands of clones are present, around 80% being singletons, with the ten largest covering about a sixth. CDR3 length equals 15 residues. Trimming left V 3 bases short and J 5 bases short, with 16 bases between. Germline assignment: CDR1 KGHSH and CDR2 LQKENI. This chain joins TRBV18 and TRBJ1-2, with a weak D call TRBD1 (6 bases). The clonotype was recovered from a woman of 80 years or more with active or convalescent COVID-19. The material sequenced was peripheral blood. The CDR3 loop reads CASSPGGGAEYGYTF. The DNA of the CDR3 is TGTGCCAGCTCACCCGGGGGGGGCGCAGAGTATGGCTACACCTTC.